The clone carrying this T cell receptor (beta chain) was picked up one time. The antigen remains undetermined. The sample belongs to a study of OX40 agonist ivuxolimab in advanced cancers. The study, taken as a whole, reports: Undetermined was the antigen specificity of the expanded peripheral T cells. The study found that CD8+ T cells averaged more expanded clones than CD4+.

Some clones are missing from TCRdb's copy, which holds only in-frame ones; the method was immunoSEQ multiplex PCR. The sample records tens of thousands of clones, under 90% being singletons. Germline values: CDR1 SEHNR, CDR2 FQNEAQ (reference sequence). The CDR3 extends over 12 amino acids. V shed 1 base and J shed 5 bases, with 5 bases lying between them. This TCR was sampled from an adult with an advanced solid tumor such as melanoma, head and neck, liver or kidney cancer. Specimen: CD4+ or CD8+ T cells sorted from blood, collected in a trial of the OX40 agonist ivuxolimab. V is TRBV7-9 and J is TRBJ1-1; no clear D. In DNA, the CDR3 is TGTGCCAGCAGCTTAGGACTGACTGAAGCTTTCTTT. Translating gives CASSLGLTEAFF.